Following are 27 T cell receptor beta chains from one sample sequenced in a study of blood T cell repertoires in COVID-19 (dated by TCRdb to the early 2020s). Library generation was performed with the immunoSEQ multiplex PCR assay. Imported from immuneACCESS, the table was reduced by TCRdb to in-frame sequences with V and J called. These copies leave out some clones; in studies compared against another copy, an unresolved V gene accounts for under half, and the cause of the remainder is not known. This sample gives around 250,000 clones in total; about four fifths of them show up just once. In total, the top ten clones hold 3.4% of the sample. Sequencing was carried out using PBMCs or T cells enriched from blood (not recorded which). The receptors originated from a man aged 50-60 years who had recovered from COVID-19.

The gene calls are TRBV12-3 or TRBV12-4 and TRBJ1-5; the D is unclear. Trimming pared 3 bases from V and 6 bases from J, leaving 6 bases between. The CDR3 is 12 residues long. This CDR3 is CASSFLLQPQHF. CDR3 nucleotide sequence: TGTGCCAGCAGTTTTCTCCTTCAGCCCCAGCATTTT.

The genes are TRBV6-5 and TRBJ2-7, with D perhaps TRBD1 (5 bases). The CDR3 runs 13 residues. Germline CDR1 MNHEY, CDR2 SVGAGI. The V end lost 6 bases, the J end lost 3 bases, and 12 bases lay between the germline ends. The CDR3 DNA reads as TGTGCCAGCAGACAGACAGCTCTCTACGAGCAGTACTTC. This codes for CASRQTALYEQYF.

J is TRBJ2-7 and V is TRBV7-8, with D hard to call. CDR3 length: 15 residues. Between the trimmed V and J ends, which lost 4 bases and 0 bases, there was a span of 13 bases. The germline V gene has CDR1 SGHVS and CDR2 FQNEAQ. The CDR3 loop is CASSSPTPFSYEQYF. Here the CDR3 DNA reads TGTGCCAGCAGCTCCCCGACACCGTTCTCCTACGAGCAGTACTTC.

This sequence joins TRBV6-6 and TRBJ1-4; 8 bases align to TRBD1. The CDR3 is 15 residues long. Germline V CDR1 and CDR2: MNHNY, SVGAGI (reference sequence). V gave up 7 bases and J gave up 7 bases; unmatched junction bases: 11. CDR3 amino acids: CASTLTAGGVEKLFF. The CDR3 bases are TGTGCCAGCACCCTAACCGCAGGGGGCGTTGAAAAACTGTTTTTT.

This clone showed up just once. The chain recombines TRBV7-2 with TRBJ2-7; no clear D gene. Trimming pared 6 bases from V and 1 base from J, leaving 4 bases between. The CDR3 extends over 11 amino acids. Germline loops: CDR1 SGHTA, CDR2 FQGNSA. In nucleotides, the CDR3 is TGTGCCAGCAGACAGTCCTACGAGCAGTACTTC. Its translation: CASRQSYEQYF.

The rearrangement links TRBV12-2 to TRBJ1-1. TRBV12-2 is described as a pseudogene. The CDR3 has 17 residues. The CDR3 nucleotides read TGTGCAAGTCGCTTAGCCGCGGAAATACCTATGAACACTGAAGCTTTCTTT. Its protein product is CASRLAAEIPMNTEAFF.

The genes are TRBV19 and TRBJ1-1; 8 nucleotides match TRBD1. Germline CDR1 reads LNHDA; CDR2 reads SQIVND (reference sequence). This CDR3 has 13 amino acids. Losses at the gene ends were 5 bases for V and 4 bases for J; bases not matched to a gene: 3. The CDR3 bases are TGTGCCAGTAGTCCGGACAGGGTCACTGAAGCTTTCTTT. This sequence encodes CASSPDRVTEAFF.

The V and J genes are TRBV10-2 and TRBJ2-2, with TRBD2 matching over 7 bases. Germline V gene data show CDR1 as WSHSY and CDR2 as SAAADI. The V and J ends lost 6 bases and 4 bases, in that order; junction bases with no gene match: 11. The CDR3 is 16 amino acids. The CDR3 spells CASSEPSGASTGELFF. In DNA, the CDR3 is TGCGCCAGCAGCGAGCCAAGCGGGGCAAGCACCGGGGAGCTGTTTTTT.

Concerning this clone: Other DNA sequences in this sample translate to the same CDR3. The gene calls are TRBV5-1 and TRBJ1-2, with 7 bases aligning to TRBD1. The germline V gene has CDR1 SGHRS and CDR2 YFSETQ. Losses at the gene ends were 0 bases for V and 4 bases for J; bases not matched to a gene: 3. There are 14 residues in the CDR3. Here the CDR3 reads CASSLGQGVYGYTF. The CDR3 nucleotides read TGCGCCAGCAGCTTGGGACAGGGTGTCTATGGCTACACCTTC.

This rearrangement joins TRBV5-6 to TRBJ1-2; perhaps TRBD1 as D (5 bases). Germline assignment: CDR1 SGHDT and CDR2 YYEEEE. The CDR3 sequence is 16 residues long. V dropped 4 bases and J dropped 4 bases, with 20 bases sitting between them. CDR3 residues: CASSPPPEGRLYGYTF. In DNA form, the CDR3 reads TGTGCCAGCAGCCCCCCCCCGGAGGGGCGCCTCTATGGCTACACCTTC.

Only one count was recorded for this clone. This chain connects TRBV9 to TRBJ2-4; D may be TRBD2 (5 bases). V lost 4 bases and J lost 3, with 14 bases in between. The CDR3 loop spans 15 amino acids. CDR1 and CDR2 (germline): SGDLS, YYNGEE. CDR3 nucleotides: TGTGCCAGCAGCCCCTCCGGACTCCACAAAAACATTCAGTACTTC. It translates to CASSPSGLHKNIQYF.

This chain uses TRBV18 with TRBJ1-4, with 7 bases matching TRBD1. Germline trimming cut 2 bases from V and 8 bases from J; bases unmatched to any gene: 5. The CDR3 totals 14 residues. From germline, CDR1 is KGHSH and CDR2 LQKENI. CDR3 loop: CASSPITGVEKLFF. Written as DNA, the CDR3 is TGTGCCAGCTCACCAATCACAGGGGTCGAAAAACTGTTTTTT.

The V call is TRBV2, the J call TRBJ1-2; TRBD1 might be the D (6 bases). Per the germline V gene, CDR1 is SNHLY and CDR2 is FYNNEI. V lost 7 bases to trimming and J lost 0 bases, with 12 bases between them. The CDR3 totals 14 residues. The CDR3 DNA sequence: TGTGCCAGCATACTGACAGGATCTAACTATGGCTACACCTTC. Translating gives CASILTGSNYGYTF.

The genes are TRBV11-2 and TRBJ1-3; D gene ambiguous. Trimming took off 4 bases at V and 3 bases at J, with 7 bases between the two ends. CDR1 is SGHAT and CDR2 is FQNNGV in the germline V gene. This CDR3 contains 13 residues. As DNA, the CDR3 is TGTGCCAGCAGCTCCCCACATGGAAACACCATATATTTT. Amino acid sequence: CASSSPHGNTIYF.

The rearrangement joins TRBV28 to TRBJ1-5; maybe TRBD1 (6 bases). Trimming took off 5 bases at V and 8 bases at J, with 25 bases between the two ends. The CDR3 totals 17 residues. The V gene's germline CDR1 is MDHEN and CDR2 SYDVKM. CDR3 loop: CASSIPLTTGGRKPQHF. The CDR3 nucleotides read TGTGCCAGCAGTATCCCCTTGACGACAGGCGGCAGAAAGCCCCAGCATTTT.

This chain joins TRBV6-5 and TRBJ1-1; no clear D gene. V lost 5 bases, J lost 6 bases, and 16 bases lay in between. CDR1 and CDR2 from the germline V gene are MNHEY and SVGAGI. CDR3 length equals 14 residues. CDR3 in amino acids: CASSLTTPRSEAFF. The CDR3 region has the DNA TGTGCCAGCAGTCTGACAACCCCAAGATCTGAAGCTTTCTTT.

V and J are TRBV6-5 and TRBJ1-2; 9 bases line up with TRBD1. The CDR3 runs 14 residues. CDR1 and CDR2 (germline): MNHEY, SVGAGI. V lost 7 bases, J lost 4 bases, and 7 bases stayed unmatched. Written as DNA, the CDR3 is TGTGCCAGCACCACAGGGGGCAGGATCTATGGCTACACCTTC. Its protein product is CASTTGGRIYGYTF.

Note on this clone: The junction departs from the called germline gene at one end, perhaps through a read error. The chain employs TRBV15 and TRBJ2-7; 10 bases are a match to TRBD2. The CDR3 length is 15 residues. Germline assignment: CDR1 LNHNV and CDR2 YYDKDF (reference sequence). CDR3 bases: TGTGCCACCAGCAGAGAGAATTTAGCGGGAGGCCCTCCGCGTTTC. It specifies CATSRENLAGGPPRF.

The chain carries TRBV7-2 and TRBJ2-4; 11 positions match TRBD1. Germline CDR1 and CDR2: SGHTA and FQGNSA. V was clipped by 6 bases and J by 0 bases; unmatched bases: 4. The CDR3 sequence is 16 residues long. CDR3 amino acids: CASSLDRGLAKNIQYF. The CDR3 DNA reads TGTGCCAGCAGTTTGGACAGGGGGCTAGCCAAAAACATTCAGTACTTC.

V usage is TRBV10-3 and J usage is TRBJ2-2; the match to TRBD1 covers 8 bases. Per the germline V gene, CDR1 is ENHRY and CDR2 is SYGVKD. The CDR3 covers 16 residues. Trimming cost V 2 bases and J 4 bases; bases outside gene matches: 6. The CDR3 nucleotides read TGTGCCATCAGTGAGAACGGACAGGGAGGCACCGGGGAGCTGTTTTTT. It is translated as CAISENGQGGTGELFF.

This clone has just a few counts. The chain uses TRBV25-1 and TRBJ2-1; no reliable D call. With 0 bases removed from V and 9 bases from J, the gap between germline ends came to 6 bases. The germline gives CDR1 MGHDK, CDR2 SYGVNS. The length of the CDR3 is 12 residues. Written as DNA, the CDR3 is TGTGCCAGCAGTGAATATCCGGGTGAGCAGTTCTTC. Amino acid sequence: CASSEYPGEQFF.

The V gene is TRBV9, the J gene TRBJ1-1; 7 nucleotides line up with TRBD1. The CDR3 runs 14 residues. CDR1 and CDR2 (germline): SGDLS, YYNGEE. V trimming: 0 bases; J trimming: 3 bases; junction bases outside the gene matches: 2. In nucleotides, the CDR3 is TGTGCCAGCAGCGTAGGACAGGGAGACACTGAAGCTTTCTTT. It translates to CASSVGQGDTEAFF. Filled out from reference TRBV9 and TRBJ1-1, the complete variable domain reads DSGVTQTPKHLITATGQRVTLRCSPRSGDLSVYWYQQSLDQGLQFLIQYYNGEERAKGNILERFSAQQFPDLHSELNLSSLELGDSALYFCASSVGQGDTEAFFGQGTRLTVV.

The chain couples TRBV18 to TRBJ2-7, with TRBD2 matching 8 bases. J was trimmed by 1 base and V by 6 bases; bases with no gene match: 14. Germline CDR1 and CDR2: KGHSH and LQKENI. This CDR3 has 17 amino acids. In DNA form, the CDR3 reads TGTGCCAGCTCCCAGGCACCGGCTAGCGGGTCTTCCTACGAGCAGTACTTC. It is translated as CASSQAPASGSSYEQYF.

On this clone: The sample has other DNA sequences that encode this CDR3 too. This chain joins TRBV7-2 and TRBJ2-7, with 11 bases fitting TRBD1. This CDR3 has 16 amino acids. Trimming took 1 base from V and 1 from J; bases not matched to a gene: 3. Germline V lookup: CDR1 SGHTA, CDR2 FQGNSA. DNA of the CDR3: TGTGCCAGCAGCTTAGGAGGGACAGGGGGATCCTACGAGCAGTACTTC. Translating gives CASSLGGTGGSYEQYF.

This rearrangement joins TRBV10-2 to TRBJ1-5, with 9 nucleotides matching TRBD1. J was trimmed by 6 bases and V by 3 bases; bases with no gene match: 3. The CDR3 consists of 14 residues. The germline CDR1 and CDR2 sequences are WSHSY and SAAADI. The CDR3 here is CASSDDRGGQPQHF. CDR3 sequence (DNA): TGCGCCAGCAGTGATGACAGGGGGGGTCAGCCCCAGCATTTT.

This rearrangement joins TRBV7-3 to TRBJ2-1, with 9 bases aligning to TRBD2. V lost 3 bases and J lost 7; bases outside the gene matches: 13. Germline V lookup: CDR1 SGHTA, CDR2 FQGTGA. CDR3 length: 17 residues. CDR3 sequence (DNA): TGTGCCAGCAGCTTGGGAATTAGCGGCGGGAGGGTGAATGAGCAGTTCTTC. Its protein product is CASSLGISGGRVNEQFF.

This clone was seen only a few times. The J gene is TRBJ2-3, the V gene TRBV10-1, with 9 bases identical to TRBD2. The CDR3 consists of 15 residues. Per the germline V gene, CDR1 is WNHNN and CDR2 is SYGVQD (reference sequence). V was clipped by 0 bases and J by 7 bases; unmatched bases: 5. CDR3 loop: CASSESSGGSYTQYF. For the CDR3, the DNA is TGCGCCAGCAGTGAGTCTAGCGGGGGCTCATATACGCAGTATTTT.